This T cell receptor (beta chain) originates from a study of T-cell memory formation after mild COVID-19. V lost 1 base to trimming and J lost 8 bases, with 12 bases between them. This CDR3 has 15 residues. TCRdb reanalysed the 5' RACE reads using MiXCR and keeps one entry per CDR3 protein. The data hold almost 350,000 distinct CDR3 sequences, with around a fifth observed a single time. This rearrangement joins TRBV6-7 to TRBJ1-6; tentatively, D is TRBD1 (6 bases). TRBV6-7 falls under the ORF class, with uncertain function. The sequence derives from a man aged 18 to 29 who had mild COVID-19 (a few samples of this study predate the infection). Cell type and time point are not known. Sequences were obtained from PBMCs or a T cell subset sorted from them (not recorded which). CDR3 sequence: CASSYCTGRYSPLHF. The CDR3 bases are TGTGCCAGCAGTTACTGCACAGGGAGATATTCACCCCTCCACTTT.